The 14 T cell receptor beta chains below all came from one sample that was sequenced in a study of T-cell memory formation after mild COVID-19. A single record per CDR3 protein comes from TCRdb applying MiXCR to the 5' RACE reads. The profile shows approximately 290,000 distinct CDR3 sequences, roughly a fifth of them singletons. The sequencing sample was made of PBMCs or a T cell subset sorted from them (not recorded which). These receptors came from a man younger than 30 who had mild COVID-19 (a few samples of this study predate the infection). Cell type and time point are not known.

This clonotype was seen more than once but under ten times. The chain is built from TRBV5-1 and TRBJ2-3, with 9 bases lining up with TRBD1. The CDR3 has 15 amino acids. Germline trimming cut 4 bases from V and 7 bases from J; bases unmatched to any gene: 10. CDR1 SGHRS and CDR2 YFSETQ come from the germline V gene. The CDR3 sequence: CASSATGQGPNTQYF. CDR3 DNA sequence: TGCGCCAGCAGCGCCACGGGACAGGGACCCAATACGCAGTATTTT.

This clonotype was seen ten or more times. This chain links TRBV6-2 or TRBV6-3 with TRBJ2-2; D remains unclear. Deletions cut 2 bases from V and 6 bases from J, with 1 base between. This CDR3 spans 11 amino acids. The germline CDR1 and CDR2 sequences are MNHEY and SVGEGT. CDR3 nucleotide sequence: TGTGCCAGCAGTTACGCCGGGGAGCTGTTTTTT. Its protein is CASSYAGELFF.

The DNA for the CDR3 is TGCGCCAGCAGCTTGGTTCGGGGGCCGGCCAATGAGCAGTTCTTC. Amino acid sequence: CASSLVRGPANEQFF. V is TRBV5-1 and J is TRBJ2-1, with D possibly called TRBD1 or TRBD2 (6 bases each). The CDR3 is 15 amino acids. Between the trimmed V and J ends, which lost 0 bases and 6 bases, there was a span of 13 bases. Germline values: CDR1 SGHRS, CDR2 YFSETQ.

This chain uses TRBV11-1 with TRBJ1-2, with 8 bases matching TRBD1. Losses at the gene ends were 3 bases for V and 6 bases for J; bases not matched to a gene: 3. Germline-derived CDR1 and CDR2 are SGHAT and FQDESV (reference sequence). This CDR3 has 13 residues. CDR3 protein: CASSLTGDHGYTF. The CDR3 coding sequence is TGTGCCAGCAGCTTGACAGGGGACCATGGCTACACCTTC.

This clonotype was counted only a few times. This chain joins TRBV2 and TRBJ1-5; no clear D. Germline-derived CDR1 and CDR2 are SNHLY and FYNNEI. Trimming removed 6 bases at V and 2 bases at J, with 8 bases between. There are 13 residues in the CDR3. This chain's CDR3 is CASRGWGNQPQHF. CDR3 DNA sequence: TGTGCCAGCAGGGGATGGGGCAATCAGCCCCAGCATTTT.

The V call is TRBV5-6, the J call TRBJ2-3; 8 bases match TRBD2. The CDR3 covers 15 residues. The V gene end was trimmed by 3 bases and the J gene end by 6 bases; junction bases not matched to a gene: 9. Germline V CDR1 and CDR2: SGHDT, YYEEEE. The DNA for the CDR3 is TGTGCCAGCAGCTCCCTACCGGGGGGGGTTGATACGCAGTATTTT. This gives the protein CASSSLPGGVDTQYF.

This sequence joins TRBV11-2 and TRBJ2-7; 8 bases align to TRBD1. The ends lost 4 bases at V and 1 base at J; junction bases unmatched: 3. This CDR3 has 14 amino acids. From germline, CDR1 is SGHAT and CDR2 FQNNGV. The CDR3 coding sequence is TGTGCCAGCAGCTCGGGGACAGGTTCCTACGAGCAGTACGTC. This encodes CASSSGTGSYEQYV.

V gene TRBV18 combines with J gene TRBJ1-1; D unclear. The CDR3 totals 15 residues. The germline V and J ends were trimmed by 6 bases and 1 base, with 15 bases remaining between them. Germline CDR1 KGHSH, CDR2 LQKENI. For the CDR3, the DNA is TGTGCCAGCTCGTCCGGGGTGGCCGGGAACACTGAAGCTTTCTTT. Its translation is CASSSGVAGNTEAFF.

V usage is TRBV12-3 or TRBV12-4 and J usage is TRBJ1-2, with D tentatively TRBD1 (5 bases). The ends were cut back, 6 bases at V and 4 bases at J, with 18 bases in the middle. This CDR3 comprises 15 residues. The CDR3 loop reads CASSSQGSSSYGYTF. In DNA form, the CDR3 reads TGTGCCAGCAGCTCGCAGGGATCAAGCTCCTATGGCTACACCTTC.

This chain uses TRBV2 with TRBJ1-4; TRBD1 agrees at 7 bases. Germline values: CDR1 SNHLY, CDR2 FYNNEI. The CDR3 spans 13 residues. Unmatched junction bases numbered 9, after V lost 9 bases and J lost 8 bases. The CDR3 reads CASTQGVGEKLFF. The CDR3 bases are TGTGCCAGTACGCAGGGGGTTGGCGAAAAACTGTTTTTT. Combining the CDR3 with reference TRBV2 and TRBJ1-4 gives the whole variable domain EPEVTQTPSHQVTQMGQEVILRCVPISNHLYFYWYRQILGQKVEFLVSFYNNEISEKSEIFDDQFSVERPDGSNFTLKIRSTKLEDSAMYFCASTQGVGEKLFFGSGTQLSVL.

This sequence joins TRBV4-1 and TRBJ2-2, with D possibly matching TRBD2 (6 bases). V dropped 9 bases and J dropped 5 bases, with 10 bases sitting between them. Germline V gives CDR1 MGHRA, CDR2 YSYEKL. CDR3 size: 12 residues. The CDR3 DNA reads TGCGCCAGTCGGGGGAGAACCGGGGAGCTGTTTTTT. It yields the protein CASRGRTGELFF.

The chain joins TRBV12-3 or TRBV12-4 to TRBJ1-5; D possibly corresponds to TRBD1 (5 bases). The CDR3 has 18 amino acids. Trimming cost V 3 bases and J 3 bases, with 21 bases left between them. The CDR3 DNA reads as TGTGCCAGCAGTTTGACCGGCAGGGCCCACCCCCTCAATCAGCCCCAGCATTTT. It codes for CASSLTGRAHPLNQPQHF.

This clonotype has more than one count but fewer than ten. V gene TRBV29-1 combines with J gene TRBJ2-1; TRBD1 matches 9 bases. After removal of 7 bases from V and 5 bases from J, the junction contained 6 bases not matched to a gene. Looked up from germline, CDR1 is SQVTM and CDR2 is ANQGSEA. The CDR3 covers 13 residues. CDR3 nucleotides: TGCAGCGCTAAGCGGGACAGGGACAATGAGCAGTTCTTC. It is translated as CSAKRDRDNEQFF.

This clonotype was seen a few times. J is TRBJ2-7 and V is TRBV20-1, with TRBD1 identical over 10 bases. From germline, CDR1 is DFQATT and CDR2 SNEGSKA (reference sequence). This CDR3 has 15 amino acids. V dropped 0 bases and J dropped 5; count of bases not matched to a gene: 7. CDR3 coding DNA: TGCAGTGCTAGAGATCGGGACAGGGGAATCCACGAGCAGTACGTC. It translates to CSARDRDRGIHEQYV.